This T cell receptor beta chain stems from a study of OX40 agonist ivuxolimab in advanced cancers. About the study: Ivuxolimab, an antibody that agonizes OX40 (CD134), was administered to the patients. Allowance was made for prior anti-PD-1, anti-PD-L1 or anti-CTLA-4 therapy, and about 40% had some. Study results and caveats: CD4+ and CD8+ blood T cells expanded clonally by week 6 at 0.1 to 3.0 mg/kg.

Peripheral blood came from all dose cohorts at three timepoints. Clones were sequenced by immunoSEQ multiplex PCR, and TCRdb holds only the in-frame ones, with some missing. The sample carries about 51,000 clones, around 82% recorded once. The CDR3 loop spans 13 amino acids. J was trimmed by 1 base and V by 7 bases; bases with no gene match: 3. In germline, CDR1 is SNHLY, CDR2 FYNNEI. Details on this clone: Antigen: not known.

This TCR came from an adult with an advanced solid tumor such as melanoma, head and neck, liver or kidney cancer. The input for sequencing was CD4+ or CD8+ T cells sorted from blood, taken in a trial of the OX40 agonist ivuxolimab. The chain joins TRBV2 to TRBJ2-5; TRBD1 aligns across 7 bases. The CDR3 sequence: CASTTGVQETQYF. In DNA, the CDR3 is TGTGCCAGCACTACAGGGGTCCAAGAGACCCAGTACTTC.